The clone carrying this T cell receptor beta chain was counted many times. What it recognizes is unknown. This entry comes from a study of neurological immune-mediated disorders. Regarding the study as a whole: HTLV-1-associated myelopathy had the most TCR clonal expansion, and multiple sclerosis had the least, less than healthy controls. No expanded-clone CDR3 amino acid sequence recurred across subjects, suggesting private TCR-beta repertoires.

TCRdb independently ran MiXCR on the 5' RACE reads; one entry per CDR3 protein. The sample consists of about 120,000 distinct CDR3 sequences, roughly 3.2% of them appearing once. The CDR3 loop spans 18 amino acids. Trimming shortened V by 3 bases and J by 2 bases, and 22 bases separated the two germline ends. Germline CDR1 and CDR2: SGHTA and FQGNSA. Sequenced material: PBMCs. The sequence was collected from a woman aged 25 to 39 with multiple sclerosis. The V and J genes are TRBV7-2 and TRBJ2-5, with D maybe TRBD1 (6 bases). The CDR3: CASSFMGVVGASQETQYF. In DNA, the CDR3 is TGTGCCAGCAGCTTCATGGGCGTCGTGGGGGCATCACAAGAGACCCAGTACTTC.